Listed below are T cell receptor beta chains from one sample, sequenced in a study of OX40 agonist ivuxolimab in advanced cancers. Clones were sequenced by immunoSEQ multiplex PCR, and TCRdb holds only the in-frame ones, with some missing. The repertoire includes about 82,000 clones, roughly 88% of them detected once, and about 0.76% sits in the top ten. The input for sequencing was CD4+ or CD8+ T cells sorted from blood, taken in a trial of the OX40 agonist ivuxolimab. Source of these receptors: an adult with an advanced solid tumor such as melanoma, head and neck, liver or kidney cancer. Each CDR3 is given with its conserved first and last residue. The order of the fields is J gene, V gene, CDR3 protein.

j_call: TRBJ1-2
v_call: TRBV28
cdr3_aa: CASSPGRFNGYTF

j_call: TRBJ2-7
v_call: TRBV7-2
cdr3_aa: CASSLEGRNYEQYF

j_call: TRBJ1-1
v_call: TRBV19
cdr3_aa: CASSPPLSRLTEAFF

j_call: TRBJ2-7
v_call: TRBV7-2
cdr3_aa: CASSFRGGYEQYF

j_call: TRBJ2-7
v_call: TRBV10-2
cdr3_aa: CASSGQGAYEQYF

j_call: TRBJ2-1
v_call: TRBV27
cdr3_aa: CASRPTSLGYNEQFF

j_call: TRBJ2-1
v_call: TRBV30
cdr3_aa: CAWSVRGDEQFF

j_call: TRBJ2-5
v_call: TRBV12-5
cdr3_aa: CASGLGETQYF

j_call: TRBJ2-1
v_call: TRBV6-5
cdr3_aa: CASSSAGAYNEQFF

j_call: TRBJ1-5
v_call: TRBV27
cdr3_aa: CASGYRGNQPQHF

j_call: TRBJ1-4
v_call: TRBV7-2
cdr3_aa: CASSFSIGQRHGEKLFF

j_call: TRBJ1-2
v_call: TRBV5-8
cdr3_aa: CASSLVERRAEGYTF

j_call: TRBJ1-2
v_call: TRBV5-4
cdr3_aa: CASSTDGRNYGYTF

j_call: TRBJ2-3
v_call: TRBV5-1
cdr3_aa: CASSLGTSGRLDTQYF

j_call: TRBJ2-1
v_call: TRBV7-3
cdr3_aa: CASSLERASVHEQFF